This T cell receptor (beta chain) comes out of a study of cytomegalovirus exposure and HLA in healthy donors. Broader study findings: In vitro assays verified that three CMV-associated chains recognized CMV antigens specifically.

V lost 5 bases and J lost 4, with 10 bases in between. This CDR3 is 13 amino acids long. Per germline, CDR1 SEHNR and CDR2 FQNEAQ (reference sequence). Details on this clone: Antigen: not known.

TCRdb keeps only in-frame clones here, not all; method: immunoSEQ multiplex PCR. This table has roughly 120,000 clones, around nine tenths appearing once. This sequence originates from a woman in her 30s in good health and CMV-seropositive. The material sequenced was PBMCs. The chain recombines TRBV7-9 with TRBJ2-3; possible D gene TRBD1, 5 bases. In DNA form, the CDR3 reads TGTGCCAGCAGCGGTGGGGCCGCAGATACGCAGTATTTT. Its translation is CASSGGAADTQYF.